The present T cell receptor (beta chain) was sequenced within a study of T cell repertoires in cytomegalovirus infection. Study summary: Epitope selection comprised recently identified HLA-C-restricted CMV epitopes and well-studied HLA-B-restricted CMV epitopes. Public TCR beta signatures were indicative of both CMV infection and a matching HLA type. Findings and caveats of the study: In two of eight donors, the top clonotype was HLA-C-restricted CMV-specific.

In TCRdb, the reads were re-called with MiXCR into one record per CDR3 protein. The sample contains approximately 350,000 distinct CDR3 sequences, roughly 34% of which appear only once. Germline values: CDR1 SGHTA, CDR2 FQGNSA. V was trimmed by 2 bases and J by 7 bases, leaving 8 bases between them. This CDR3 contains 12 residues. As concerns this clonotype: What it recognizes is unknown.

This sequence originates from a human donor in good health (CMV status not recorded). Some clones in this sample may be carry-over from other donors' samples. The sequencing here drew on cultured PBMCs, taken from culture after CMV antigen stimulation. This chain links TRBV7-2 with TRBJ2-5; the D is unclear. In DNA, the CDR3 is TGTGCCAGCAGCTTATTCGTGGGGACCCAGTACTTC. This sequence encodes CASSLFVGTQYF.